This T cell receptor beta chain was profiled in a study of cytomegalovirus exposure and HLA in healthy donors. The primer mix had 60 Vbeta and 13 Jbeta primers. Method: immunoSEQ multiplex PCR; TCRdb's copy keeps in-frame clones and lacks some. Counted here are about 130,000 clones, about 79% occurring once; the ten biggest clones make up around 3%. This clone occurred a few times. V was cut by 4 bases and J by 3 bases, with 11 bases left in between. Per the germline V gene, CDR1 is MGHRA and CDR2 is YSYEKL. CDR3 length equals 14 residues. What was sequenced was PBMCs. The TCR sequence derives from a woman in her late teens or twenties in good health and CMV-seropositive. The chain joins TRBV4-1 to TRBJ2-3; no reliable D call. The CDR3 protein is CASSPPARTDTQYF. CDR3 DNA sequence: TGCGCCAGCAGCCCGCCAGCGAGAACAGATACGCAGTATTTT.